The sequence of this T cell receptor beta chain was determined in a study of blood T cell repertoires in COVID-19. About the research overall: From the United States, Italy and Spain came samples of acute and convalescent COVID-19.

Per the authors' pipeline: Amplification of reference gene primers provided the estimated nucleated cell counts. TCRdb keeps only in-frame clones here, not all; method: immunoSEQ multiplex PCR. V and J calls and clone size are as listed in that table; D and trimming were resolved from the DNA. The top ten hold around 23% of the sample, which has approximately 71,000 clones, over 60% seen once. V was clipped by 8 bases and J by 4 bases, with 18 bases between them. This CDR3 is built from 13 residues. The V gene's germline CDR1 is GTSNPN and CDR2 SVGIG (reference sequence). The receptor comes from a human donor in a cohort sampled during active COVID-19. Sequencing was carried out using peripheral blood. The chain links TRBV30 to TRBJ2-7; possibly TRBD2 for D (5 bases). DNA of the CDR3: TGTGCCCTAGAGGACCCTGCGGGTTACGAGCAGTACTTC. Translating gives CALEDPAGYEQYF.